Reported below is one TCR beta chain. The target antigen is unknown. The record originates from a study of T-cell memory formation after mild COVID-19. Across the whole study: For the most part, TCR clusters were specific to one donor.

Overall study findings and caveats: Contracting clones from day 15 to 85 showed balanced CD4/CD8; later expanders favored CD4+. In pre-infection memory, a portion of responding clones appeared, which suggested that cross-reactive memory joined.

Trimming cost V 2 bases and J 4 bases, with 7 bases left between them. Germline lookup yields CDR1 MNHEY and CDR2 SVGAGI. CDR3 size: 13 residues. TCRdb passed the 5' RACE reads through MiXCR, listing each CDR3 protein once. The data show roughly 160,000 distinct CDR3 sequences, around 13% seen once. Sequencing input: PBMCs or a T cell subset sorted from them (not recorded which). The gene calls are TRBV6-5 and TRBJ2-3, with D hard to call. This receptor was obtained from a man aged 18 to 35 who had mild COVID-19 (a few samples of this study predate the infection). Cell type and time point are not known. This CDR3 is CASSYARADTQYF. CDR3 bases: TGTGCCAGCAGTTACGCTAGGGCAGATACGCAGTATTTT.